These 14 T cell receptor beta chains share one sample of origin, sequenced in a study of blood T cell repertoires in COVID-19. The method was immunoSEQ multiplex PCR; TCRdb's version includes in-frame clones alone and lacks a portion of them. The repertoire has under 300,000 clones, just under 90% of them found once; the top ten carry approximately 3.3%. The sequencing input was peripheral blood. These receptors originate from a woman aged 40-49 years with acute or convalescent COVID-19.

V and J are TRBV4-1 and TRBJ1-4, with D uncertain. This CDR3 comprises 15 residues. Deletions cut 5 bases from V and 10 bases from J, with 20 bases between. The germline CDR1 and CDR2 sequences are MGHRA and YSYEKL. The CDR3 sequence is CASSSFGRAGGKLFF. The CDR3 DNA follows: TGCGCCAGCAGCTCTTTCGGAAGGGCGGGTGGAAAACTGTTTTTT.

This clone was seen more than once but under ten times. The gene calls are TRBV6-4 and TRBJ2-1; 11 bases agree with TRBD1. Trimming cost V 2 bases and J 6 bases; bases outside gene matches: 0. The CDR3 length is 14 residues. CDR1 is MRHNA, CDR2 SNTAGT, per germline. CDR3 region: CASSDGTGGNEQFF. The CDR3 nucleotides are TGTGCCAGCAGTGACGGGACAGGGGGCAATGAGCAGTTCTTC.

The CDR3 protein is CASSLWGGGALETQYF. As DNA, the CDR3 is TGTGCCAGCAGCTTGTGGGGCGGGGGGGCCTTGGAGACCCAGTACTTC. V and J are TRBV5-8 and TRBJ2-5; 9 bases line up with TRBD2. In germline, CDR1 is SGHTS, CDR2 YDEGEE. The CDR3 loop spans 16 amino acids. V shed 1 base, J shed 5 bases, and the junction held 9 bases outside the gene matches.

The chain joins TRBV6-4 to TRBJ1-1; 12 bases are a match to TRBD1. This CDR3 spans 16 amino acids. Germline CDR1 reads MRHNA; CDR2 reads SNTAGT. J lost 3 bases, V lost 6 bases, and 8 bases had no gene match. The CDR3 here is CASRRDRGQEDTEAFF. In nucleotides, the CDR3 is TGTGCCAGCAGGAGGGACAGGGGGCAGGAGGACACTGAAGCTTTCTTT.

The CDR3 DNA reads as TGTGCCAGCAGCTTGGAGCCGGGACAGGGTAGAGGCTACACCTTC. It translates to CASSLEPGQGRGYTF. The rearrangement links TRBV5-4 to TRBJ1-2, with TRBD1 matching 9 bases. The length of the CDR3 is 15 residues. Germline values: CDR1 SGHNT, CDR2 YYREEE (reference sequence). V shed 0 bases, J shed 8 bases, and the junction held 8 bases outside the gene matches.

V is TRBV27 and J is TRBJ2-7; perhaps TRBD1 as D (5 bases). V lost 0 bases to trimming and J lost 3 bases, with 12 bases between them. The CDR3 has 15 residues. From germline, CDR1 is MNHEY and CDR2 SMNVEV (reference sequence). In DNA, the CDR3 is TGTGCCAGCAGTTTATCGGCAGGGCCCAGCTACGAGCAGTACGTC. As protein: CASSLSAGPSYEQYV.

The chain has TRBV27 and TRBJ2-1; perhaps TRBD1 as D (6 bases). Between the trimmed V and J ends, which lost 6 bases and 2 bases, there was a span of 14 bases. The CDR3 sequence is 15 residues long. Germline CDR1 MNHEY, CDR2 SMNVEV (reference sequence). CDR3 protein: CASSLGGGPYNEQFF. The CDR3 nucleotides read TGTGCCAGCAGCCTAGGTGGGGGCCCCTACAATGAGCAGTTCTTC.

This chain connects TRBV6-5 to TRBJ1-1; D is uncertain. The germline V and J ends were trimmed by 5 bases and 3 bases, with 10 bases remaining between them. CDR1 is MNHEY, CDR2 SVGAGI, per germline. The CDR3 length is 13 residues. Here the CDR3 reads CASSPGLYTEAFF. The CDR3 nucleotides read TGTGCCAGCAGTCCAGGACTGTACACTGAAGCTTTCTTT.

The rearrangement links TRBV12-3 or TRBV12-4 to TRBJ1-5, with D possibly being TRBD1 (5 bases). V lost 6 bases to trimming and J lost 9 bases, with 12 bases between them. The CDR3 loop spans 12 amino acids. The CDR3 region has the DNA TGTGCCAGCAGGGGGACTGAGGGGCCCCAGCATTTT. It codes for CASRGTEGPQHF.

The rearrangement links TRBV6-4 to TRBJ2-3; 12 nucleotides line up with TRBD2. Per the germline V gene, CDR1 is MRHNA and CDR2 is SNTAGT. Trimming at V came to 4 bases and at J to 0 bases, leaving 2 bases not matched to a gene. The length of the CDR3 is 16 residues. The CDR3 is CASSGLAGDSTDTQYF. CDR3 in DNA: TGTGCCAGCAGTGGACTAGCGGGGGATAGCACAGATACGCAGTATTTT.

This clone was seen only a few times. The chain uses TRBV10-2 and TRBJ1-4; weak D call: TRBD1 (6 bases). The CDR3 is 13 residues long. Germline V gene lookup returns CDR1 WSHSY and CDR2 SAAADI. The ends were cut back, 6 bases at V and 7 bases at J, with 12 bases in the middle. As DNA, the CDR3 is TGCGCCAGCAGCGGACAGTCGCGTGAAAAACTGTTTTTT. Its protein product is CASSGQSREKLFF.

V is TRBV5-6 and J is TRBJ1-2; TRBD1 agrees at 8 bases. Trimming took 4 bases from V and 7 from J; bases not matched to a gene: 9. CDR3 length: 14 amino acids. From germline, CDR1 is SGHDT and CDR2 YYEEEE. The CDR3, as DNA: TGTGCCAGCAGCGGGATGGACAGGGCAAGTGGCTACACCTTC. Its protein product is CASSGMDRASGYTF.

J is TRBJ2-1 and V is TRBV20-1; the D is unclear. Trimming stripped 3 bases from V and 8 bases from J, with 8 bases between. This CDR3 spans 11 amino acids. Per germline, CDR1 DFQATT and CDR2 SNEGSKA (reference sequence). The CDR3 loop is CSASPGYEQFF. CDR3 nucleotide sequence: TGCAGTGCTAGTCCCGGGTATGAGCAGTTCTTC.

The chain combines TRBV10-2 with TRBJ1-2; possibly TRBD1 for D (6 bases). The germline gives CDR1 WSHSY, CDR2 SAAADI. CDR3 size: 13 residues. The V and J ends lost 7 bases and 7 bases respectively, with 16 bases between them. In DNA form, the CDR3 reads TGCGCCAGCAAGGGGGGGACGCAGGGTGGCTACACCTTC. Residues: CASKGGTQGGYTF.